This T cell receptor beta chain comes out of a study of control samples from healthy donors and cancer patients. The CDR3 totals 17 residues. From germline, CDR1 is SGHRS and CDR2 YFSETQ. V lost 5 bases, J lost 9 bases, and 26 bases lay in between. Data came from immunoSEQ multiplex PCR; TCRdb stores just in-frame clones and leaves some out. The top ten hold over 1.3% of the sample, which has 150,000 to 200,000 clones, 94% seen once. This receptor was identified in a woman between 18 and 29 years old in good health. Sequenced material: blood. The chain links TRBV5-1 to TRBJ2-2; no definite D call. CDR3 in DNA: TGCGCCAGCAGGCCGACACCGATAAGTTCATTGGGCCGGGAGCTGTTTTTT. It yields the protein CASRPTPISSLGRELFF.